This passage covers 26 T cell receptor beta chains from one sample sequenced in a study of neurological immune-mediated disorders. TCRdb re-analysed the 5' RACE reads in MiXCR, keeping a single row per CDR3 protein. The sample lists 60,000 or so distinct CDR3 sequences, 10% to 12% occurring once. The specimen was PBMCs. The receptors shown here come from a man aged 60 to 75 in good health.

In its sample, this clonotype was seen many times. The chain joins TRBV12-3 or TRBV12-4 to TRBJ2-7, with D perhaps matching TRBD2 (6 bases). The V and J ends lost 5 bases and 6 bases respectively, with 14 bases between them. The CDR3 has 13 amino acids. The CDR3 is CASSLRGGGEQYF. CDR3 bases: TGTGCCAGCAGTCTGCGGGGCGGCGGCGAGCAGTACTTC.

This clonotype was recorded many times. A much larger clone lies one base from this, so it may be a read error. The gene calls are TRBV7-2 and TRBJ1-6; D remains ambiguous. The CDR3 totals 14 residues. Germline CDR1 and CDR2: SGHTA and FQGNSA. Trimming shortened V by 5 bases and J by 9 bases, and 14 bases separated the two germline ends. The CDR3 DNA is TGTGCCAGCAGCATATCCTTAGCCGGTTCACCCCTCCACTTT. Translation gives CASSISLAGSPLHF.

This clonotype was seen ten or more times. The V call is TRBV12-3 or TRBV12-4, the J call TRBJ1-2; no definite D call. Between the trimmed V and J ends, which lost 1 base and 8 bases, there was a span of 5 bases. The CDR3 length is 11 residues. CDR3 sequence (DNA): TGTGCCAGCAGTTTAGGACGCGGCTACACCTTC. Protein: CASSLGRGYTF.

This clonotype was seen many times. A clone one base away is much larger, so this may be a read error. V and J are TRBV15 and TRBJ2-1; TRBD1 might be the D (6 bases). CDR1 and CDR2 from the germline V gene are LNHNV and YYDKDF (reference sequence). The germline V and J ends were trimmed by 0 bases and 0 bases, with 12 bases remaining between them. This CDR3 spans 17 amino acids. The CDR3 protein is CATSRDQQGISYNEQFF. The DNA of the CDR3 is TGTGCCACCAGCAGAGACCAACAGGGAATCTCCTACAATGAGCAGTTCTTC. Based on the CDR3 plus reference TRBV15 and TRBJ2-1, the full variable domain is DAMVIQNPRYQVTQFGKPVTLSCSQTLNHNVMYWYQQKSSQAPKLLFHYYDKDFNNEADTPDNFQSRRPNTSFCFLDIRSPGLGDTAMYLCATSRDQQGISYNEQFFGPGTRLTVL.

This clonotype was counted once. This chain uses TRBV27 with TRBJ2-7; D possibly corresponds to TRBD1 (6 bases). The CDR3 has 13 residues. Germline CDR1 reads MNHEY; CDR2 reads SMNVEV (reference sequence). Trimming removed 6 bases at V and 2 bases at J, with 11 bases between. The CDR3 sequence: CASSPNRAYEQYF. CDR3 nucleotides: TGTGCCAGCAGCCCTAACAGGGCCTACGAGCAGTACTTC.

This clonotype appeared many times. This chain joins TRBV5-1 and TRBJ2-5, with 7 bases identical to TRBD1. Germline CDR1 is SGHRS and CDR2 is YFSETQ. V dropped 0 bases and J dropped 3; count of bases not matched to a gene: 2. This CDR3 spans 14 amino acids. This CDR3 reads CASSLGGQKETQYF. CDR3 in DNA: TGCGCCAGCAGCTTGGGGGGACAGAAAGAGACCCAGTACTTC.

There are many counts of this clonotype. CDR3 DNA: TGTGCCAGCAGATCATACTCCTACGAGCAGTACTTC. Amino acid sequence: CASRSYSYEQYF. V is TRBV28 and J is TRBJ2-7; no clear D gene. V was trimmed by 6 bases and J by 0 bases, leaving 6 bases between them. This CDR3 comprises 12 residues. Germline lookup yields CDR1 MDHEN and CDR2 SYDVKM. Full variable domain (outside the CDR3, taken from reference TRBV28 and TRBJ2-7): DVKVTQSSRYLVKRTGEKVFLECVQDMDHENMFWYRQDPGLGLRLIYFSYDVKMKEKGDIPEGYSVSREKKERFSLILESASTNQTSMYLCASRSYSYEQYFGPGTRLTVT.

This clonotype was recorded at least ten times. This chain connects TRBV20-1 to TRBJ1-4; 10 bases match TRBD1. After removal of 3 bases from V and 12 bases from J, the junction contained 4 bases not matched to a gene. The CDR3 loop spans 12 amino acids. Germline V CDR1 and CDR2: DFQATT, SNEGSKA (reference sequence). Here the CDR3 reads CSARTGGEELFF. In nucleotides, the CDR3 is TGCAGTGCTAGGACAGGGGGCGAGGAACTGTTTTTT.

There are many counts of this clonotype. The chain uses TRBV7-2 and TRBJ2-2; a possible D gene is TRBD2 (6 bases). From germline, CDR1 is SGHTA and CDR2 FQGNSA. Trimming left V 3 bases short and J 7 bases short, with 12 bases between. The CDR3 totals 14 residues. In nucleotides, the CDR3 is TGTGCCAGCAGCTTCGCGGGGTCGAACGGGGAGCTGTTTTTT. Its protein product is CASSFAGSNGELFF.

This clonotype was observed a single time. This sequence joins TRBV7-2 and TRBJ2-7, with 7 bases lining up with TRBD2. Germline V CDR1 and CDR2: SGHTA, FQGNSA. CDR3 length: 13 amino acids. Germline trimming cut 5 bases from V and 9 bases from J; bases unmatched to any gene: 10. CDR3 loop: CASSLGGDFGQYF. DNA for the CDR3: TGTGCCAGCAGCCTTGGGGGGGATTTCGGGCAGTACTTC.

This clonotype came up many times. The V gene is TRBV7-2, the J gene TRBJ1-5; 10 bases fit TRBD1. V gave up 5 bases and J gave up 1 base; unmatched junction bases: 5. Looked up from germline, CDR1 is SGHTA and CDR2 is FQGNSA. This CDR3 is built from 16 residues. The CDR3 bases are TGTGCCAGCAGCCCTTCGGGACAGGGGAGCAATCAGCCCCAGCATTTT. This translates into CASSPSGQGSNQPQHF.

This clonotype showed up many times. The chain links TRBV7-2 to TRBJ1-3, with a weak D call TRBD1 (5 bases). CDR3 length: 15 amino acids. V lost 3 bases to trimming and J lost 5 bases, with 14 bases between them. CDR1 and CDR2 from the germline V gene are SGHTA and FQGNSA. CDR3 in amino acids: CASSLGVERRNTIYF. CDR3 DNA sequence: TGTGCCAGCAGCTTGGGGGTAGAGAGGAGAAACACCATATATTTT.

This clonotype was counted ten times or more. In nucleotides, the CDR3 is TGTGCCAGCAGCTTGCCCGGACTACAGAACACCGGGGAGCTGTTTTTT. Its protein is CASSLPGLQNTGELFF. The chain carries TRBV7-2 and TRBJ2-2, with D tentatively TRBD2 (6 bases). CDR1 and CDR2 from the germline V gene are SGHTA and FQGNSA. V lost 3 bases and J lost 1, with 12 bases in between. The CDR3 spans 16 residues. The full variable domain, in which reference TRBV7-2 and TRBJ2-2 provide the parts outside the CDR3, is GAGVSQSPSNKVTEKGKDVELRCDPISGHTALYWYRQSLGQGLEFLIYFQGNSAPDKSGLPSDRFSAERTGGSVSTLTIQRTQQEDSAVYLCASSLPGLQNTGELFFGEGSRLTVL.

The chain recombines TRBV7-6 with TRBJ1-4; possibly TRBD1 for D (5 bases). V shed 4 bases and J shed 3 bases, with 12 bases lying between them. CDR1 SGHVS and CDR2 FNYEAQ come from the germline V gene. The CDR3 is made up of 15 amino acids. CDR3 in amino acids: CASSSTLGANEKLFF. Here the CDR3 DNA reads TGTGCCAGCAGCTCGACCCTAGGGGCTAATGAAAAACTGTTTTTT.

This clonotype occurred many times. The chain is built from TRBV12-3 or TRBV12-4 and TRBJ2-1; maybe TRBD1 (6 bases). The length of the CDR3 is 14 residues. Trimming took 4 bases from V and 1 from J, leaving 8 bases between them. CDR3 amino acids: CASSSGDSYNEQFF. CDR3 coding DNA: TGTGCCAGCAGTTCAGGGGATTCCTACAATGAGCAGTTCTTC.

This clonotype occurred many times. This chain uses TRBV6-2 or TRBV6-3 with TRBJ1-5; no reliable D call. CDR1 MNHEY and CDR2 SVGEGT come from the germline V gene. The V end lost 0 bases, the J end lost 3 bases, and 15 bases lay between the germline ends. The CDR3 loop spans 17 amino acids. The CDR3 spells CASSYSLREGNNQPQHF. The DNA of the CDR3 is TGTGCCAGCAGTTACTCACTGCGGGAAGGAAACAATCAGCCCCAGCATTTT.

This clonotype was recorded many times. The V call is TRBV10-2, the J call TRBJ1-5; 8 nucleotides align to TRBD1. The CDR3 sequence is 17 residues long. J was trimmed by 1 base and V by 6 bases; bases with no gene match: 11. The germline V gene has CDR1 WSHSY and CDR2 SAAADI. The CDR3 sequence is CASSDIATGASNQPQHF. CDR3 bases: TGCGCCAGCAGCGACATAGCGACAGGGGCGAGCAATCAGCCCCAGCATTTT.

This clonotype was found a few times. CDR3 protein: CASSLVRVRATSGAFF. The CDR3 DNA follows: TGTGCCAGCAGTCTAGTACGGGTCAGGGCTACGTCGGGAGCTTTCTTT. J is TRBJ1-1 and V is TRBV7-9; maybe TRBD1 (5 bases). There are 16 residues in the CDR3. Germline values: CDR1 SEHNR, CDR2 FQNEAQ (reference sequence). Trimming took off 6 bases at V and 10 bases at J, with 27 bases between the two ends.

This clonotype has a count of ten or more. The rearrangement uses TRBV15 and TRBJ1-3, with D maybe TRBD1 (5 bases). CDR1 and CDR2 (germline): LNHNV, YYDKDF (reference sequence). CDR3 length equals 16 residues. V was clipped by 2 bases and J by 4 bases, with 15 bases between them. The CDR3 DNA sequence: TGTGCCACCAGCAGATCGCAGGGACGTCGAGGAAACACCATATATTTT. It is translated as CATSRSQGRRGNTIYF.

This clonotype was seen at least ten times. The J gene is TRBJ2-3, the V gene TRBV4-2; D perhaps matches TRBD1 (5 bases). This CDR3 has 15 residues. Germline V gene lookup returns CDR1 LGHNA and CDR2 YNFKEQ. V was cut by 2 bases and J by 0 bases, with 9 bases left in between. The CDR3 spells CASSQRTSSTDTQYF. The CDR3 DNA follows: TGTGCCAGCAGCCAACGGACATCTAGCACAGATACGCAGTATTTT.

This clonotype was seen a single time. Without the conserved terminal phenylalanine or tryptophan, this CDR3 likely stems from a read error. The chain combines TRBV4-2 with TRBJ2-5; 8 bases are shared with TRBD2. The CDR3 contains 16 residues. From germline, CDR1 is LGHNA and CDR2 YNFKEQ. CDR3 amino acids: CTSSQERGGLGETQYY. CDR3 bases: TGTACCAGCAGCCAAGAACGGGGGGGTTTGGGAGAGACCCAGTACTAC.

In this sample, this clonotype turned up many times. The rearrangement links TRBV15 to TRBJ2-1; D is possibly TRBD1 or TRBD2 (5 bases each). Germline CDR1 reads LNHNV; CDR2 reads YYDKDF (reference sequence). The CDR3 is 14 residues long. Trimming took off 9 bases at V and 8 bases at J, with 20 bases between the two ends. The CDR3 protein is CATRRGTGRDEQFF. DNA of the CDR3: TGTGCCACGCGAAGAGGGACGGGACGGGATGAGCAGTTCTTC.

With regard to this clonotype: Its ends do not fully match the called genes, so a read error is possible. This chain uses TRBV27 with TRBJ1-1; no reliable D call. CDR3 length: 15 amino acids. Germline assignment: CDR1 MNHEY and CDR2 SMNVEV (reference sequence). The CDR3: CASSLKEGGGTEAFF. The CDR3 coding sequence is TGTGCAAGCAGTTTGAAAGAGGGCGGAGGCACTGAAGCTTTCTTT.

About this clonotype itself: Being one base from a much bigger clone, this may be a read error. This chain uses TRBV12-3 or TRBV12-4 with TRBJ2-5; D uncertain. V lost 5 bases and J lost 3, with 4 bases in between. The CDR3 loop spans 11 amino acids. Here the CDR3 DNA reads TGTGCCAGCAGTCCTAAAGAGACCCAGTACTTC. Translating gives CASSPKETQYF.

This clonotype was counted many times. V is TRBV4-3 and J is TRBJ2-5; 11 bases are shared with TRBD2. J lost 4 bases, V lost 0 bases, and 7 bases had no gene match. The CDR3 is 17 residues long. The germline CDR1 and CDR2 sequences are LGHNA and YSLEER. The CDR3 reads CASSQDEGLAGGETQYF. The DNA for the CDR3 is TGCGCCAGCAGCCAAGATGAAGGACTAGCGGGTGGAGAGACCCAGTACTTC.

The table lists this clonotype with many counts. The chain uses TRBV20-1 and TRBJ1-1, with 7 positions matching TRBD1. The CDR3 sequence is 15 residues long. Germline V CDR1 and CDR2: DFQATT, SNEGSKA (reference sequence). V shed 6 bases, J shed 1 base, and the junction held 11 bases outside the gene matches. DNA for the CDR3: TGCAGTGCAAGACGAGGGGGCGCAGGGAACACTGAAGCTTTCTTT. Amino acids: CSARRGGAGNTEAFF.